This entry lists 30 T cell receptor beta chains sequenced from one sample in a study of T cell responses to AZD1222 COVID-19 vaccine. Generated by immunoSEQ multiplex PCR, the TCRdb table keeps only in-frame clones and is missing some. The repertoire holds about 130,000 clones, just over 85% seen once, with roughly 12% in the top ten. The starting material was peripheral blood, obtained on day 0 of AZD1222 vaccination. Every receptor here comes from an adult in good health.

The chain employs TRBV19 and TRBJ1-4; D call uncertain. This CDR3 has 13 amino acids. Trimming pared 6 bases from V and 7 bases from J, leaving 12 bases between. Germline V gene lookup returns CDR1 LNHDA and CDR2 SQIVND (reference sequence). CDR3 amino acids: CASSWLGSEKLFF. CDR3 bases: TGTGCCAGTAGCTGGTTGGGCAGTGAAAAACTGTTTTTT.

V gene TRBV4-1 combines with J gene TRBJ2-5; 11 bases line up with TRBD2. V gave up 4 bases and J gave up 4 bases; unmatched junction bases: 2. This CDR3 contains 14 residues. Germline V gives CDR1 MGHRA, CDR2 YSYEKL. The CDR3 protein is CASSLLAGVETQYF. CDR3 nucleotide sequence: TGCGCCAGCAGCCTACTAGCGGGAGTAGAGACCCAGTACTTC.

The CDR3 here is CASRRGGDSTDTQYF. CDR3 bases: TGTGCCAGCCGTAGGGGGGGCGATAGCACAGATACGCAGTATTTT. This rearrangement joins TRBV28 to TRBJ2-3, with D possibly TRBD2 on 7 matching bases. In germline, CDR1 is MDHEN, CDR2 SYDVKM. The length of the CDR3 is 15 residues. V gave up 8 bases and J gave up 0 bases, with 15 bases separating them.

The chain employs TRBV30 and TRBJ2-4; D is tentatively TRBD1 or TRBD2 (5 bases each). Trimming removed 4 bases from V and 7 bases from J, with 14 bases in between. The V gene's germline CDR1 is GTSNPN and CDR2 SVGIG (reference sequence). CDR3 size: 13 residues. CDR3 residues: CAWNGGVTNIQYF. The CDR3 bases are TGTGCCTGGAATGGGGGAGTAACTAACATTCAGTACTTC.

This clone has just one count. This rearrangement joins TRBV7-3 to TRBJ2-3, with TRBD1 matching 9 bases. This CDR3 is built from 15 residues. The V gene end was trimmed by 4 bases and the J gene end by 2 bases; junction bases not matched to a gene: 4. Germline V gene lookup returns CDR1 SGHTA and CDR2 FQGTGA. The DNA of the CDR3 is TGTGCCAGCAGCTCGGGACAGGGTTACACAGATACGCAGTATTTT. It encodes CASSSGQGYTDTQYF.

This clone appeared once. The V gene is TRBV30, the J gene TRBJ1-5; TRBD1 agrees at 10 bases. Looked up from germline, CDR1 is GTSNPN and CDR2 is SVGIG (reference sequence). The ends lost 3 bases at V and 2 bases at J; junction bases unmatched: 4. The CDR3 extends over 15 amino acids. The CDR3 DNA reads as TGTGCCTGGAGCGCAGGGACAGGGGGCAATCAGCCCCAGCATTTT. The encoded protein is CAWSAGTGGNQPQHF.

The chain joins TRBV5-6 to TRBJ1-2, with 8 bases fitting TRBD1. Germline V lookup: CDR1 SGHDT, CDR2 YYEEEE. The CDR3 spans 18 residues. The J segment lost 7 bases and the V segment lost 4 bases, leaving 21 bases of the junction unmatched. DNA for the CDR3: TGTGCCAGCAGCCCCGATCAAGGGGGGCAGGGGGCGCTTCCTGGCTACACCTTC. Protein product: CASSPDQGGQGALPGYTF.

The rearrangement uses TRBV27 and TRBJ2-3; D is unresolved. The V end was cut by 0 bases, the J end by 6 bases, with 13 bases between. Germline CDR1 and CDR2: MNHEY and SMNVEV (reference sequence). CDR3 length: 15 residues. CDR3 DNA: TGTGCCAGCAGTTTATCATACCGGGCCCGCGATACGCAGTATTTT. Protein product: CASSLSYRARDTQYF.

V and J are TRBV9 and TRBJ1-6; no reliable D call. V was shortened by 2 bases and J by 7 bases, with 10 bases between the two germline ends. Germline V gives CDR1 SGDLS, CDR2 YYNGEE. The CDR3 contains 14 residues. The CDR3 sequence: CASSVSPNNSPLHF. CDR3 nucleotides: TGTGCCAGCAGCGTCTCCCCGAACAATTCACCCCTCCACTTT. The variable domain in full, completed from reference TRBV9 and TRBJ1-6, reads DSGVTQTPKHLITATGQRVTLRCSPRSGDLSVYWYQQSLDQGLQFLIQYYNGEERAKGNILERFSAQQFPDLHSELNLSSLELGDSALYFCASSVSPNNSPLHFGNGTRLTVT.

The rearrangement joins TRBV11-1 to TRBJ1-2, with D maybe TRBD1 (6 bases). CDR3 length: 13 amino acids. With 2 bases removed from V and 8 bases from J, the gap between germline ends came to 12 bases. Looked up from germline, CDR1 is SGHAT and CDR2 is FQDESV (reference sequence). The CDR3 loop reads CASSLRGLGGYTF. DNA of the CDR3: TGTGCCAGCAGCTTACGGGGGCTAGGCGGCTACACCTTC.

This chain joins TRBV5-6 and TRBJ1-6; 8 bases agree with TRBD1. The CDR3 runs 15 residues. Germline CDR1 SGHDT, CDR2 YYEEEE. Unmatched junction bases numbered 11, after V lost 5 bases and J lost 10 bases. DNA of the CDR3: TGTGCCAGCAGTTCGTGGACAGGGCAACAATCACCCCTCCACTTT. This encodes CASSSWTGQQSPLHF.

The rearrangement links TRBV7-3 to TRBJ2-1; D ambiguous. V dropped 0 bases and J dropped 2 bases, with 2 bases sitting between them. CDR1 and CDR2 from the germline V gene are SGHTA and FQGTGA. The CDR3 sequence is 13 residues long. CDR3 coding DNA: TGTGCCAGCAGCTTAACTCCCTACAATGAGCAGTTCTTC. It is translated as CASSLTPYNEQFF.

The chain recombines TRBV5-1 with TRBJ2-5; 7 bases are a match to TRBD2. The CDR3 is 17 amino acids. CDR1 is SGHRS and CDR2 is YFSETQ in the germline V gene. V lost 3 bases, J lost 2 bases, and 13 bases stayed unmatched. The CDR3 loop reads CASSSPSAAGDQETQYF. The CDR3 nucleotides read TGCGCCAGCAGCTCCCCGTCCGCTGCGGGGGATCAAGAGACCCAGTACTTC.

The chain uses TRBV6-1 and TRBJ2-1; 10 positions agree with TRBD2. Losses at the gene ends were 1 base for V and 6 bases for J; bases not matched to a gene: 15. This CDR3 spans 19 amino acids. The germline CDR1 and CDR2 sequences are MNHNS and SASEGT. The CDR3 DNA is TGTGCCAGCAGTGAAGGACTAGCGGGCGGCGGTCGAGGGGGCAATGAGCAGTTCTTC. It yields the protein CASSEGLAGGGRGGNEQFF.

The chain uses TRBV5-1 and TRBJ2-7; D remains ambiguous. Germline V lookup: CDR1 SGHRS, CDR2 YFSETQ. The CDR3 consists of 14 residues. Trimming cost V 0 bases and J 4 bases, with 11 bases left between them. This chain's CDR3 is CASSLASGVYEQYF. The CDR3 DNA reads as TGCGCCAGCAGCTTGGCGTCTGGTGTATACGAGCAGTACTTC. The entire variable domain, with the rest obtained from reference TRBV5-1 and TRBJ2-7, is as follows: KAGVTQTPRYLIKTRGQQVTLSCSPISGHRSVSWYQQTPGQGLQFLFEYFSETQRNKGNFPGRFSGRQFSNSRSEMNVSTLELGDSALYLCASSLASGVYEQYFGPGTRLTVT.

The chain uses TRBV2 and TRBJ2-7; the D call may be TRBD1 or TRBD2 (6 bases each). The CDR3 has 12 amino acids. Germline V CDR1 and CDR2: SNHLY, FYNNEI. Trimming removed 7 bases from V and 3 bases from J, with 10 bases in between. CDR3 sequence: CASKGGVYEQYF. The CDR3 region has the DNA TGTGCCAGCAAGGGGGGCGTCTACGAGCAGTACTTC.

The chain's CDR3 is CASSDGVNTEAFF. The CDR3 bases are TGTGCCAGCAGCGACGGAGTGAACACTGAAGCTTTCTTT. J is TRBJ1-1 and V is TRBV7-9; unclear D gene. Germline CDR1 SEHNR, CDR2 FQNEAQ (reference sequence). The V and J ends lost 5 bases and 0 bases respectively, with 7 bases between them. The CDR3 runs to 13 residues. Combining the CDR3 with reference TRBV7-9 and TRBJ1-1 gives the whole variable domain DTGVSQNPRHKITKRGQNVTFRCDPISEHNRLYWYRQTLGQGPEFLTYFQNEAQLEKSRLLSDRFSAERPKGSFSTLEIQRTEQGDSAMYLCASSDGVNTEAFFGQGTRLTVV.

This sequence joins TRBV5-8 and TRBJ1-3; D perhaps matches TRBD1 (6 bases). Between the trimmed V and J ends, which lost 1 base and 0 bases, there was a span of 17 bases. The CDR3 has 18 residues. Germline lookup yields CDR1 SGHTS and CDR2 YDEGEE. The CDR3 here is CASSLLGQGRYSGNTIYF. In DNA form, the CDR3 reads TGTGCCAGCAGCTTGTTAGGGCAGGGGCGATACTCTGGAAACACCATATATTTT. The full variable domain, rest sourced from reference TRBV5-8 and TRBJ1-3, is EAGVTQSPTHLIKTRGQQATLRCSPISGHTSVYWYQQALGLGLQFLLWYDEGEERNRGNFPPRFSGRQFPNYSSELNVNALELEDSALYLCASSLLGQGRYSGNTIYFGEGSWLTVV.

The chain recombines TRBV5-4 with TRBJ2-5, with D hard to call. With 6 bases removed from V and 2 bases from J, the gap between germline ends came to 20 bases. Germline CDR1 and CDR2: SGHNT and YYREEE (reference sequence). CDR3 length: 16 amino acids. CDR3 nucleotide sequence: TGTGCCAGCAACCTTGGTGCATCGGCCTTTCAAGAGACCCAGTACTTC. Translating it yields CASNLGASAFQETQYF.

This chain joins TRBV18 and TRBJ2-7; D may be TRBD1 (6 bases). The germline gives CDR1 KGHSH, CDR2 LQKENI. V was clipped by 6 bases and J by 1 base, with 16 bases between them. The CDR3 is 15 residues long. The CDR3 region has the DNA TGTGCCAGCTCGCCGACAGGTGGCCTATCCTACGAGCAGTACTTC. This codes for CASSPTGGLSYEQYF.

This chain links TRBV6-2 or TRBV6-3 with TRBJ2-1; 9 nucleotides agree with TRBD2. Germline assignment: CDR1 MNHEY and CDR2 SVGEGT. V lost 5 bases to trimming and J lost 2 bases; unmatched junction nucleotides: 10. The CDR3 is 17 residues long. The CDR3 coding sequence is TGTGCCAGCAGTCACCTCCCCAGCGGGGGGACCTACAATGAGCAGTTCTTC. Residues: CASSHLPSGGTYNEQFF.

The chain joins TRBV4-3 to TRBJ2-7, with D maybe TRBD1 (6 bases). The CDR3 sequence is 16 residues long. The germline gives CDR1 LGHNA, CDR2 YSLEER. Trimming cost V 0 bases and J 3 bases, with 15 bases left between them. The CDR3 is CASSQDRGTEYYEQYF. The CDR3 DNA is TGCGCCAGCAGCCAAGATAGGGGGACGGAGTACTACGAGCAGTACTTC.

This chain uses TRBV7-9 with TRBJ1-5; D remains unclear. V was trimmed by 1 base and J by 6 bases, leaving 4 bases between them. The CDR3 is 12 amino acids. Germline V gene lookup returns CDR1 SEHNR and CDR2 FQNEAQ (reference sequence). Here the CDR3 reads CASSLEGQPQHF. The CDR3 DNA reads TGTGCCAGCAGCTTAGAGGGTCAGCCCCAGCATTTT.

This clone has only one observation. This sample includes further DNA sequences coding for the same CDR3. V is TRBV19 and J is TRBJ2-7; 10 nucleotides match TRBD1. Germline CDR1 reads LNHDA; CDR2 reads SQIVND (reference sequence). The CDR3 spans 14 residues. After removal of 5 bases from V and 2 bases from J, the junction contained 3 bases not matched to a gene. In DNA, the CDR3 is TGTGCCAGTAGTCCCGGACAGGGGGCCTACGAGCAGTACTTC. It is translated as CASSPGQGAYEQYF.

V gene TRBV5-8 combines with J gene TRBJ2-5; no firm D call. Germline CDR1 reads SGHTS; CDR2 reads YDEGEE. The CDR3 runs to 16 residues. V lost 0 bases, J lost 2 bases, and 14 bases lay in between. The DNA for the CDR3 is TGTGCCAGCAGCTTGGGGGCAGGAGAGATACAAGAGACCCAGTACTTC. Residues: CASSLGAGEIQETQYF.

This chain links TRBV7-9 with TRBJ1-1; D might be TRBD1 (5 bases). CDR1 is SEHNR and CDR2 is FQNEAQ in the germline V gene (reference sequence). The CDR3 runs 13 residues. V was trimmed by 5 bases and J by 12 bases, leaving 19 bases between them. This chain's CDR3 is CASSRTDSYGSFF. CDR3 in DNA: TGTGCCAGCAGCCGCACAGACAGCTACGGGTCTTTCTTT.

V usage is TRBV13 and J usage is TRBJ2-3, with D perhaps matching TRBD2 (6 bases). Germline loops: CDR1 PRHDT, CDR2 FYEKMQ (reference sequence). V dropped 2 bases and J dropped 1 base, with 16 bases sitting between them. The length of the CDR3 is 17 residues. DNA for the CDR3: TGTGCCAGCAGCTTAAGGCAGCCGGGAGTGGGCACAGATACGCAGTATTTT. Its protein product is CASSLRQPGVGTDTQYF. Together with reference TRBV13 and TRBJ2-3, the CDR3 gives the full variable domain: AAGVIQSPRHLIKEKRETATLKCYPIPRHDTVYWYQQGPGQDPQFLISFYEKMQSDKGSIPDRFSAQQFSDYHSELNMSSLELGDSALYFCASSLRQPGVGTDTQYFGPGTRLTVL.

This chain connects TRBV15 to TRBJ1-1; D is uncertain. Germline CDR1 and CDR2: LNHNV and YYDKDF (reference sequence). Trimming took 0 bases from V and 1 from J, leaving 3 bases between them. This CDR3 spans 13 amino acids. The CDR3 loop reads CATSRDENTEAFF. CDR3 sequence (DNA): TGTGCCACCAGCAGAGATGAGAACACTGAAGCTTTCTTT.

This chain connects TRBV5-4 to TRBJ2-7; D may be TRBD1 (6 bases). The CDR3 has 13 amino acids. Looked up from germline, CDR1 is SGHNT and CDR2 is YYREEE (reference sequence). Trimming stripped 2 bases from V and 7 bases from J, with 13 bases between. The CDR3 DNA is TGTGCCAGCAGCTTACAGGGAGATTGGGAGCAGTACTTC. It encodes CASSLQGDWEQYF.

This chain connects TRBV27 to TRBJ1-5, with TRBD1 identical over 10 bases. CDR1 is MNHEY and CDR2 is SMNVEV in the germline V gene (reference sequence). The J segment lost 6 bases and the V segment lost 3 bases, leaving 2 bases of the junction unmatched. The CDR3 consists of 14 residues. The CDR3 DNA follows: TGTGCCAGCAGTTTGGACAGGGGGACTCAGCCCCAGCATTTT. Translated, it gives CASSLDRGTQPQHF.